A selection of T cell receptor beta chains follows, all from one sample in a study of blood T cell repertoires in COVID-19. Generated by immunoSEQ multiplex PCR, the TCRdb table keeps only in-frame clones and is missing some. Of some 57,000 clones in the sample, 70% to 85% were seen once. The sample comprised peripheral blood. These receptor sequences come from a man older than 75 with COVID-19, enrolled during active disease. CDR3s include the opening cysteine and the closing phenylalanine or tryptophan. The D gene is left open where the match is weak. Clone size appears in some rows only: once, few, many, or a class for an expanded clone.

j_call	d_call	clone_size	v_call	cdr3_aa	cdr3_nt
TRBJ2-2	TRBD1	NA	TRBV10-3	CAGRDSANTGELFF	TGTGCCGGACGGGACAGCGCGAACACCGGGGAGCTGTTTTTT
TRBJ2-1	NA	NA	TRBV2	CASSVRNEQFF	TGTGCCAGCAGTGTGCGGAATGAGCAGTTCTTC
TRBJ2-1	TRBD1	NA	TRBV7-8	CASSLTGGYNEQFF	TGTGCCAGCAGCTTAACAGGGGGCTACAATGAGCAGTTCTTC
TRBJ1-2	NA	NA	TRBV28	CASSLTAANYGYTF	TGTGCCAGCAGTTTGACAGCAGCTAACTATGGCTACACCTTC
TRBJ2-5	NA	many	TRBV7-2	CASSLAASASQETQYF	TGTGCCAGCAGCTTAGCGGCTAGCGCTTCCCAAGAGACCCAGTACTTC
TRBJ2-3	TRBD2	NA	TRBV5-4	CASSPGVGGRIDTQYF	TGTGCCAGCAGTCCGGGGGTAGGCGGGAGAATAGATACGCAGTATTTT
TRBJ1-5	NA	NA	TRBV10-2	CASTDRGGGPQHF	TGCGCCAGCACGGACCGAGGGGGGGGGCCCCAGCATTTT
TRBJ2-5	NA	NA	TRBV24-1	CATSDRELQETQYF	TGTGCCACCAGTGACAGGGAACTACAAGAGACCCAGTACTTC
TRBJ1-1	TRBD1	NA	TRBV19	CATDAKRGPAKDTEAFF	TGTGCCACCGACGCTAAAAGGGGGCCAGCTAAAGACACTGAAGCTTTCTTT
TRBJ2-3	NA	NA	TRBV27	CASSPIPDTQYF	TGTGCCAGCAGCCCCATCCCCGATACGCAGTATTTT
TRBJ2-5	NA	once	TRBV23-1	CASALKGAQETQYF	TGCGCCAGCGCCCTTAAAGGGGCACAGGAGACCCAGTACTTC
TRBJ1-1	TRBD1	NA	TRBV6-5	CASRFRDREVEAFF	TGTGCCAGCCGTTTCCGGGACAGGGAGGTTGAAGCTTTCTTT
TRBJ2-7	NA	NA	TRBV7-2	CASSLSPFFHEQYF	TGTGCCAGCAGCTTAAGCCCTTTTTTCCACGAGCAGTACTTC
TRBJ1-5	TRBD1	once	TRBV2	CASREASGTGGYQPQHF	TGTGCCAGCAGGGAAGCTTCCGGGACAGGGGGCTATCAGCCCCAGCATTTT
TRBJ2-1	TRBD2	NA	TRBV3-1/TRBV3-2	CASSRGAGGVDNEQFF	TGTGCCAGCAGCCGTGGAGCGGGAGGGGTCGACAATGAGCAGTTCTTC
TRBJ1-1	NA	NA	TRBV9	CASSVGGLMNTEAFF	TGTGCCAGCAGCGTAGGGGGCCTGATGAACACTGAAGCTTTCTTT
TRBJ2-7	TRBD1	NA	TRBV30	CASGQGPSYEQYF	TGTGCATCCGGACAGGGTCCCTCCTACGAGCAGTACTTC
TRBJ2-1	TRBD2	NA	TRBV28	CASGRTSGGGEQFF	TGTGCCAGCGGACGGACTAGCGGGGGCGGTGAGCAGTTCTTC
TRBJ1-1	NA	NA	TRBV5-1	CASSPLRGTEAFF	TGCGCCAGCAGCCCGCTCAGGGGCACTGAAGCTTTCTTT
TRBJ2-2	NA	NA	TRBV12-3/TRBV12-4	CASSSGTGELFF	TGTGCCAGCAGTTCAGGCACCGGGGAGCTGTTTTTT
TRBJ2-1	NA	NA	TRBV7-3	CASSREGVTHNEQFF	TGTGCCAGCAGCCGAGAGGGGGTCACCCACAATGAGCAGTTCTTC
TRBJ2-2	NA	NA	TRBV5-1	CASSLALANVQPTGELFF	TGCGCCAGCAGCTTGGCACTAGCCAACGTCCAACCCACCGGGGAGCTGTTTTTT
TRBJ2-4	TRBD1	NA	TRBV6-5	CASSYTGQGTKNIQYF	TGTGCCAGCAGTTACACGGGACAGGGAACCAAAAACATTCAGTACTTC
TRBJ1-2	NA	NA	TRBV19	CASSPGGGNYGYTF	TGTGCCAGTAGTCCCGGAGGAGGGAACTATGGCTACACCTTC
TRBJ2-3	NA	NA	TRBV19	CASNPRGETDTQYF	TGTGCCAGTAACCCCAGGGGGGAGACAGATACGCAGTATTTT
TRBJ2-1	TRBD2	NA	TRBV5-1	CASSATSGSDEQFF	TGCGCCAGCAGCGCGACTAGCGGGAGCGATGAGCAGTTCTTC
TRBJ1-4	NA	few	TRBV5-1	CASSLQVATNEKLFF	TGCGCCAGCAGCCTACAGGTAGCAACTAATGAAAAACTGTTTTTT
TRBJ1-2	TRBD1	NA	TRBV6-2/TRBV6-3	CASSWGDSVYGYTF	TGTGCCAGCAGTTGGGGGGACAGTGTCTATGGCTACACCTTC
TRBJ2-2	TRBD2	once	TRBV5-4	CASSLGLAGGVTGELFF	TGTGCCAGCAGCTTGGGGCTAGCGGGAGGGGTCACCGGGGAGCTGTTTTTT
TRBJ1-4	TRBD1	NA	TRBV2	CASFRDRANEKLFF	TGTGCCAGCTTCCGGGACAGGGCTAATGAAAAACTGTTTTTT
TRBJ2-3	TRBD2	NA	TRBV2	CASSLAGGRPDTQYF	TGTGCCAGCAGTCTAGCGGGAGGGCGCCCAGATACGCAGTATTTT
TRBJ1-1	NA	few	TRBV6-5	CASNGRGAGSVEAFF	TGTGCCAGCAACGGCCGGGGGGCCGGGTCCGTTGAAGCTTTCTTT
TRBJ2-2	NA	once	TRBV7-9	CASRATPSGELFF	TGTGCCAGCAGAGCTACTCCCTCCGGGGAGCTGTTTTTT
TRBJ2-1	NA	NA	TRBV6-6	CASSYNGNEQFF	TGTGCCAGCAGTTATAACGGCAATGAGCAGTTCTTC
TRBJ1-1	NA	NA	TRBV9	CASNQGPMNTEAFF	TGTGCCAGCAACCAGGGGCCCATGAACACTGAAGCTTTCTTT
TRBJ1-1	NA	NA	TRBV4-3	CASSQDWQFITEAFF	TGCGCCAGCAGCCAAGATTGGCAGTTTATCACTGAAGCTTTCTTT
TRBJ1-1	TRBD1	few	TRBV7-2	CASSLEETGEAFF	TGTGCCAGCAGCTTAGAAGAGACAGGGGAAGCTTTCTTT
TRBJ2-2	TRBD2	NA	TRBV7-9	CASSLGLAGNTGELFF	TGTGCCAGCAGCTTAGGACTAGCGGGAAACACCGGGGAGCTGTTTTTT
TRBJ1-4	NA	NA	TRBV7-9	CASSPSGGGEKLFF	TGTGCCAGCAGCCCCTCCGGGGGGGGTGAAAAACTGTTTTTT
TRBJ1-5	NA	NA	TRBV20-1	CSASTGSNQPQHF	TGCAGTGCTAGTACAGGGAGCAATCAGCCCCAGCATTTT